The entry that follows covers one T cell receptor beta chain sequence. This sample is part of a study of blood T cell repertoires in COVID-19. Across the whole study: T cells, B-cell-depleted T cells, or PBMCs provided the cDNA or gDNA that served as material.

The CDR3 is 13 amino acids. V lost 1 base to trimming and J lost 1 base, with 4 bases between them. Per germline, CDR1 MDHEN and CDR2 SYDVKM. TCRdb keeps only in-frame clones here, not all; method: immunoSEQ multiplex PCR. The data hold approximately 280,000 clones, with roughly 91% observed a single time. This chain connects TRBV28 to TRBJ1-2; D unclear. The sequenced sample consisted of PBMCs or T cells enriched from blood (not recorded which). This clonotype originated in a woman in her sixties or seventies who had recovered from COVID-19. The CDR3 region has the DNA TGTGCCAGCAGTTTATCAGATAACTATGGCTACACCTTC. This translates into CASSLSDNYGYTF.